Presented here are 26 T cell receptor beta chains from one specimen sequenced in a study of blood T cell repertoires in COVID-19. Sequencing was performed with immunoSEQ multiplex PCR; in TCRdb, only in-frame clones are kept and a portion is missing. Seen here are around 170,000 clones, about 81% observed once, and the top ten hold roughly 12%. The sample comprised peripheral blood. Source of these receptors: a woman over 75 with COVID-19, enrolled during active disease.

This sequence joins TRBV19 and TRBJ2-5; D is unresolved. V was shortened by 4 bases and J by 7 bases, with 13 bases between the two germline ends. CDR3 length equals 13 residues. Looked up from germline, CDR1 is LNHDA and CDR2 is SQIVND (reference sequence). CDR3 sequence (DNA): TGTGCCAGTAGTACGGAGCGTGGTGGGACCCAGTACTTC. Its translation: CASSTERGGTQYF.

This rearrangement joins TRBV11-2 to TRBJ1-2; D gene unclear. V dropped 5 bases and J dropped 1 base, with 8 bases sitting between them. CDR3 length: 13 amino acids. Germline V gene data show CDR1 as SGHAT and CDR2 as FQNNGV. The CDR3 coding sequence is TGTGCCAGCAGCCCGACTCATAACTATGGCTACACCTTC. The encoded protein is CASSPTHNYGYTF.

The rearrangement links TRBV5-1 to TRBJ2-6; 9 bases align to TRBD1. V shed 1 base, J shed 0 bases, and the junction held 2 bases outside the gene matches. Germline V gene sequence: CDR1 SGHRS, CDR2 YFSETQ. The CDR3 loop spans 17 amino acids. The CDR3 spells CASSLLGQGSGANVLTF. The CDR3 DNA sequence: TGCGCCAGCAGCTTGTTGGGACAGGGCTCTGGGGCCAACGTCCTGACTTTC.

The genes are TRBV29-1 and TRBJ2-3, with D possibly being TRBD1 (6 bases). CDR1 is SQVTM and CDR2 is ANQGSEA in the germline V gene. V shed 7 bases and J shed 3 bases, with 11 bases lying between them. The CDR3 sequence is 12 residues long. CDR3 amino acids: CSGDQGTDTQYF. CDR3 DNA: TGCAGCGGGGACCAGGGGACAGATACGCAGTATTTT.

Comments on this clone: Mismatch with germline at one junction end may stem from a read error. The V and J genes are TRBV7-7 and TRBJ2-2; 7 positions match TRBD2. The length of the CDR3 is 16 residues. Germline values: CDR1 SSHAT, CDR2 FNYEAQ (reference sequence). The CDR3 here is CASSILSGKNTGELFF. The CDR3 region has the DNA TGTGCTAGCAGCATCCTCAGCGGGAAGAACACCGGGGAGCTGTTTTTT. The full variable domain, its missing parts supplied by reference TRBV7-7 and TRBJ2-2, is GAGVSQSPRYKVTKRGQDVTLRCDPISSHATLYWYQQALGQGPEFLTYFNYEAQPDKSGLPSDRFSAERPEGSISTLTIQRTEQRDSAMYRCASSILSGKNTGELFFGEGSRLTVL.

This chain joins TRBV27 and TRBJ2-5; 9 bases agree with TRBD2. The CDR3 is 15 amino acids. J was trimmed by 4 bases and V by 4 bases; bases with no gene match: 7. CDR1 is MNHEY and CDR2 is SMNVEV in the germline V gene (reference sequence). CDR3 bases: TGTGCCAGCAGTTCCCTAGCGGGAACGGCAGAGACCCAGTACTTC. This encodes CASSSLAGTAETQYF.

The CDR3 DNA is TGTGCCAGCAGCGGGGCTAGCGGAGGCACAGATACGCAGTATTTT. Protein product: CASSGASGGTDTQYF. This chain uses TRBV7-6 with TRBJ2-3; 7 nucleotides match TRBD2. CDR1 is SGHVS and CDR2 is FNYEAQ in the germline V gene. This CDR3 comprises 15 residues. J was trimmed by 1 base and V by 5 bases; bases with no gene match: 6.

The CDR3 bases are TGCGCCAGCAAATCTGGGGCGGGAGGGCAGCAGTACTTC. Translated, it gives CASKSGAGGQQYF. This chain joins TRBV10-1 and TRBJ2-7; 9 bases align to TRBD2. Trimming at V came to 7 bases and at J to 8 bases, leaving 9 bases not matched to a gene. This CDR3 spans 13 amino acids. CDR1 is WNHNN and CDR2 is SYGVQD in the germline V gene (reference sequence).

The chain has TRBV28 and TRBJ2-5, with 7 positions matching TRBD1. The CDR3 consists of 15 residues. Per germline, CDR1 MDHEN and CDR2 SYDVKM. The V and J ends lost 6 bases and 0 bases, in that order; junction bases with no gene match: 7. The CDR3 is CASRSGTADQETQYF. DNA for the CDR3: TGTGCCAGCAGGTCCGGGACAGCGGACCAAGAGACCCAGTACTTC.

This chain uses TRBV29-1 with TRBJ2-3, with 10 bases that match TRBD1. CDR3 size: 16 residues. Germline CDR1 SQVTM, CDR2 ANQGSEA. V was pared by 5 bases and J by 1 base, with 9 bases of the junction left unmatched. In DNA, the CDR3 is TGCAGCGTTTATCCCCCGGGACAGGGGCGCACAGATACGCAGTATTTT. Translation gives CSVYPPGQGRTDTQYF.

On this clone: Additional DNA sequences in this sample encode the identical CDR3. The V gene is TRBV6-5, the J gene TRBJ1-2, with 11 bases that match TRBD1. Germline V gene data show CDR1 as MNHEY and CDR2 as SVGAGI. The CDR3 is 15 residues long. The V gene end was trimmed by 6 bases and the J gene end by 0 bases; junction bases not matched to a gene: 3. CDR3 in DNA: TGTGCCAGCAGCCGGGACAGGGGGGCTAACTATGGCTACACCTTC. Translated: CASSRDRGANYGYTF.

Here the CDR3 DNA reads TGTGCCACCAGCAGAGATTCCCAGCGGGGGTACGGGGTCTACGAGCAGTACTTC. Its protein is CATSRDSQRGYGVYEQYF. The V gene is TRBV15, the J gene TRBJ2-7; 8 positions agree with TRBD2. The length of the CDR3 is 18 residues. Germline-derived CDR1 and CDR2 are LNHNV and YYDKDF (reference sequence). V lost 0 bases to trimming and J lost 3 bases; unmatched junction nucleotides: 13.

This clone has ten or more counts. J is TRBJ1-5 and V is TRBV28; D uncertain. CDR1 is MDHEN and CDR2 is SYDVKM in the germline V gene. V was trimmed by 5 bases and J by 5 bases, leaving 7 bases between them. The CDR3 loop spans 12 amino acids. The CDR3 DNA is TGTGCCAGCAGTACGGTGGATCAGCCCCAGCATTTT. It yields the protein CASSTVDQPQHF.

The chain joins TRBV7-6 to TRBJ2-2, with D maybe TRBD1 (6 bases). This CDR3 is built from 15 residues. Trimming cost V 5 bases and J 5 bases, with 15 bases left between them. Germline CDR1 and CDR2: SGHVS and FNYEAQ. The CDR3 spells CASSQTTGLTGELFF. The CDR3 DNA is TGTGCCAGCAGCCAAACCACAGGGTTGACCGGGGAGCTGTTTTTT.

In nucleotides, the CDR3 is TGTGCCAGCAGCAAACAGGACAGGGGACAAGAGACCCAGTACTTC. This translates into CASSKQDRGQETQYF. The rearrangement joins TRBV4-2 to TRBJ2-5, with TRBD1 matching over 9 bases. V was pared by 5 bases and J by 2 bases, with 6 bases of the junction left unmatched. Germline V gene data show CDR1 as LGHNA and CDR2 as YNFKEQ. The length of the CDR3 is 15 residues.

J is TRBJ1-2 and V is TRBV28; 7 bases fit TRBD1. Per germline, CDR1 MDHEN and CDR2 SYDVKM. The CDR3 extends over 15 amino acids. With 6 bases clipped from V and 3 bases from J, the junction kept 10 bases outside the gene matches. The CDR3 DNA follows: TGTGCCAGCAGGTCCCAGGGGGGAAGGGACTATGGCTACACCTTC. It encodes CASRSQGGRDYGYTF.

This clone came up once. V gene TRBV5-5 combines with J gene TRBJ2-5; TRBD2 is a possible D gene (6 bases). V was pared by 5 bases and J by 1 base, with 12 bases between. Germline V gives CDR1 SGHKS, CDR2 YYEKEE (reference sequence). This CDR3 has 14 amino acids. CDR3 amino acids: CASRRGFSQETQYF. CDR3 sequence (DNA): TGTGCCAGCAGACGGGGGTTTAGCCAAGAGACCCAGTACTTC.

The chain uses TRBV7-8 and TRBJ1-2; 8 nucleotides line up with TRBD1. The J segment lost 4 bases and the V segment lost 5 bases, leaving 12 bases of the junction unmatched. The CDR3 loop spans 16 amino acids. Germline CDR1 reads SGHVS; CDR2 reads FQNEAQ. The CDR3 is CASSLSRGQGFYGYTF. CDR3 in DNA: TGTGCCAGCAGCCTTAGCCGCGGACAGGGCTTCTATGGCTACACCTTC.

This chain joins TRBV6-6 and TRBJ2-1; D is perhaps TRBD1 (6 bases). The CDR3 spans 19 residues. Trimming pared 5 bases from V and 0 bases from J, leaving 23 bases between. From germline, CDR1 is MNHNY and CDR2 SVGAGI (reference sequence). The CDR3 loop is CASSPVPGHFPSSYNEQFF. The CDR3 nucleotides read TGTGCCAGCAGTCCCGTCCCGGGACATTTTCCAAGCTCCTACAATGAGCAGTTCTTC.

This chain joins TRBV29-1 and TRBJ2-5, with 8 bases matching TRBD1. Trimming at V came to 4 bases and at J to 4 bases, leaving 5 bases not matched to a gene. The CDR3 contains 13 residues. Germline V lookup: CDR1 SQVTM, CDR2 ANQGSEA. The CDR3 DNA reads TGCAGCGTTGGTCATGGACAGGGAGAGACCCAGTACTTC. It encodes CSVGHGQGETQYF. Looking up the rest from reference TRBV29-1 and TRBJ2-5 gives the full variable domain: SAVISQKPSRDICQRGTSLTIQCQVDSQVTMMFWYRQQPGQSLTLIATANQGSEATYESGFVIDKFPISRPNLTFSTLTVSNMSPEDSSIYLCSVGHGQGETQYFGPGTRLLVL.

This clone has only a few counts. The rearrangement joins TRBV6-5 to TRBJ1-6; D is undetermined. Trimming removed 2 bases from V and 9 bases from J, with 8 bases in between. Germline assignment: CDR1 MNHEY and CDR2 SVGAGI. This CDR3 spans 13 amino acids. This chain's CDR3 is CASSYRESSPLHF. As DNA, the CDR3 is TGTGCCAGCAGTTACAGGGAGAGTTCACCCCTCCACTTT.

The CDR3 nucleotides are TGCAGCGTTGATGCGACGGGTGATACGCAGTATTTT. Its protein is CSVDATGDTQYF. The V and J genes are TRBV29-1 and TRBJ2-3; no clear D. CDR1 and CDR2 from the germline V gene are SQVTM and ANQGSEA. The CDR3 sequence is 12 residues long. V was cut by 3 bases and J by 6 bases, with 10 bases left in between.

This sequence joins TRBV7-3 and TRBJ1-2, with TRBD1 matching 7 bases. Per the germline V gene, CDR1 is SGHTA and CDR2 is FQGTGA. This CDR3 spans 14 amino acids. The V gene end was trimmed by 5 bases and the J gene end by 1 base; junction bases not matched to a gene: 4. The CDR3 loop reads CASSRDSFNYGYTF. The CDR3 DNA sequence: TGTGCCAGCAGCCGGGACAGTTTTAACTATGGCTACACCTTC.

The J gene is TRBJ2-7, the V gene TRBV6-1; D gene unclear. V was pared by 2 bases and J by 3 bases, with 8 bases between. Looked up from germline, CDR1 is MNHNS and CDR2 is SASEGT. The CDR3 is 13 residues long. CDR3 nucleotides: TGTGCCAGCAGTGAAAGGAGAGGCTACGAGCAGTACTTC. It codes for CASSERRGYEQYF.

The V call is TRBV4-3, the J call TRBJ1-4; D is possibly TRBD1 (6 bases). Looked up from germline, CDR1 is LGHNA and CDR2 is YSLEER. Trimming cost V 0 bases and J 8 bases, with 19 bases left between them. The CDR3 is made up of 17 amino acids. DNA for the CDR3: TGCGCCAGCAGCCAAGATCTACAGGGACGCGGTGGCGAAAAACTGTTTTTT. This translates into CASSQDLQGRGGEKLFF.

The chain combines TRBV11-2 with TRBJ1-4; 12 bases line up with TRBD1. The CDR3 is 18 residues long. After removal of 1 base from V and 7 bases from J, the junction contained 10 bases not matched to a gene. From germline, CDR1 is SGHAT and CDR2 FQNNGV. In nucleotides, the CDR3 is TGTGCCAGCAGCTTAGGTCGCGGGACAGGGGGCTCTAGTGAAAAACTGTTTTTT. Residues: CASSLGRGTGGSSEKLFF.